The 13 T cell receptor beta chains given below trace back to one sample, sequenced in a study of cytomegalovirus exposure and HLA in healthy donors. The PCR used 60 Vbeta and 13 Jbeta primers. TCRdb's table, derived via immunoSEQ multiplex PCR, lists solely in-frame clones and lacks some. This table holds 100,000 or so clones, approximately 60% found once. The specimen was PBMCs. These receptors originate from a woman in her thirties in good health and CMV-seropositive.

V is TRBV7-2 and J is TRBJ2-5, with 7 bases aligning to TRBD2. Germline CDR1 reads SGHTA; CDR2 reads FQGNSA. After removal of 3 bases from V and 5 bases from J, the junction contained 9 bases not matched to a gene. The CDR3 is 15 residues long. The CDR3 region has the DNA TGTGCCAGCAGCTTTTCTACGGGGGGAGGGGAGACCCAGTACTTC. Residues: CASSFSTGGGETQYF.

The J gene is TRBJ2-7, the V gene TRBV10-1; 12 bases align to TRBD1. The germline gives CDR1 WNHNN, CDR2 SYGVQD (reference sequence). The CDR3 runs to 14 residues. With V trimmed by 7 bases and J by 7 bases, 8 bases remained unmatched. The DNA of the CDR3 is TGCGCCAGCAAGCCGGGACAGGGGGCGGGAGAGCAGTACTTC. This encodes CASKPGQGAGEQYF.

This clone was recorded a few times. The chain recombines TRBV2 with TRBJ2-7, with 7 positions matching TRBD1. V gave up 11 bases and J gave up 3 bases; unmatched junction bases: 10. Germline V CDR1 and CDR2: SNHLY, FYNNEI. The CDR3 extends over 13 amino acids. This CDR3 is CAVFRQGNYEQYF. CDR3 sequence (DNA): TGTGCCGTTTTCAGACAGGGAAACTACGAGCAGTACTTC. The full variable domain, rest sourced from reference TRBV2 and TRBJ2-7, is EPEVTQTPSHQVTQMGQEVILRCVPISNHLYFYWYRQILGQKVEFLVSFYNNEISEKSEIFDDQFSVERPDGSNFTLKIRSTKLEDSAMYFCAVFRQGNYEQYFGPGTRLTVT.

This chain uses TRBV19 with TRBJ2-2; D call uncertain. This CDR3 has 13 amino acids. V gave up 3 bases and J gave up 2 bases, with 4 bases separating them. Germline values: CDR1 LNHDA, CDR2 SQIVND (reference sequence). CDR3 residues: CASSIFNTGELFF. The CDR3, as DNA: TGTGCCAGTAGTATCTTTAACACCGGGGAGCTGTTTTTT.

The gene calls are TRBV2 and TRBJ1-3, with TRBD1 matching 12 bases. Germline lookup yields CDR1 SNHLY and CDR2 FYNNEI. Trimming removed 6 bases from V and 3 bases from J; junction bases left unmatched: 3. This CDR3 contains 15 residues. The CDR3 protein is CASRGQGAYGNTIYF. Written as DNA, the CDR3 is TGTGCCAGCAGGGGACAGGGGGCATATGGAAACACCATATATTTT.

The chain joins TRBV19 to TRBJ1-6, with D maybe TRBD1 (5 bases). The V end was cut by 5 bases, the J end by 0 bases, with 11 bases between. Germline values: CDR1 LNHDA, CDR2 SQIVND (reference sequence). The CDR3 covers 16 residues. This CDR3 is CASSRGYSSYNSPLHF. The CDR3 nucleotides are TGTGCCAGTAGTCGGGGGTATAGCTCCTATAATTCACCCCTCCACTTT. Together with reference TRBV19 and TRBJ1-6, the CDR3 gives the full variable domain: DGGITQSPKYLFRKEGQNVTLSCEQNLNHDAMYWYRQDPGQGLRLIYYSQIVNDFQKGDIAEGYSVSREKKESFPLTVTSAQKNPTAFYLCASSRGYSSYNSPLHFGNGTRLTVT.

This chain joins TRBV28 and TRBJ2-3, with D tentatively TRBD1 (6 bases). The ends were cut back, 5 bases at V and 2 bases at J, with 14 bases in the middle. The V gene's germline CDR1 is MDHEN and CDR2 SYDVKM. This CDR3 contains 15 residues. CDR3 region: CASSIGTLSTDTQYF. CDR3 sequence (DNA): TGTGCCAGCAGTATCGGGACACTCTCCACAGATACGCAGTATTTT.

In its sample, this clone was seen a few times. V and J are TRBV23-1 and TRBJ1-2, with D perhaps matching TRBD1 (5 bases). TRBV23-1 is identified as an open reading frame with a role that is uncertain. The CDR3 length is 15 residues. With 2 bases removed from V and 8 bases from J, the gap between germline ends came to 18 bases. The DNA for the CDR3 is TGCGCCAGCAGTCAACCGCCCCCCCGACAGCGCGGCTACACCTTC. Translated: CASSQPPPRQRGYTF.

CDR3 sequence (DNA): TGTGCCACCATGGAGGGGGGGCAACCCCAGCATTTT. This gives the protein CATMEGGQPQHF. V and J are TRBV28 and TRBJ1-5; possible D gene TRBD1, 6 bases. Trimming left V 10 bases short and J 10 bases short, with 17 bases between. The CDR3 runs 12 residues. Germline V gene data show CDR1 as MDHEN and CDR2 as SYDVKM.

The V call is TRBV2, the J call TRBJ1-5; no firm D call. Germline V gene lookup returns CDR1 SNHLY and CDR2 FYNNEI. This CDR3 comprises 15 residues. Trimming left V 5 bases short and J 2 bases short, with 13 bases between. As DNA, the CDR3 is TGTGCCAGCAGTCAACGGGGTGCGGGCAATCAGCCCCAGCATTTT. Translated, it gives CASSQRGAGNQPQHF.

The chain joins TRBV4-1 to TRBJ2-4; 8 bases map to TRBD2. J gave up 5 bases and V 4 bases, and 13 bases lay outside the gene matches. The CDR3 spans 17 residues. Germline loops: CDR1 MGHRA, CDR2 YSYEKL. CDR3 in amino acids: CASSPPSGLVDENIQYF. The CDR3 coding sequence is TGCGCCAGCAGCCCTCCCTCGGGACTAGTGGACGAAAACATTCAGTACTTC.

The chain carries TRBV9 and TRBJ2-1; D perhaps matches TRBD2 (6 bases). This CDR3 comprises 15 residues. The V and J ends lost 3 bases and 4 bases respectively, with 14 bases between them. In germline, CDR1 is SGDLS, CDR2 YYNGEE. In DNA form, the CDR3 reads TGTGCCAGCAGCGGGAGGGAACTTTCTTACAATGAGCAGTTCTTC. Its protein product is CASSGRELSYNEQFF.

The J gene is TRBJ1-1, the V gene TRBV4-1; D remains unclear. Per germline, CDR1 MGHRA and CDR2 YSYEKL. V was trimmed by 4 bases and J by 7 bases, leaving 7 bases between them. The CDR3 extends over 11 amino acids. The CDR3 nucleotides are TGCGCCAGCAGCCGAACGGGTGAAGCTTTCTTT. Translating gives CASSRTGEAFF.